This T cell receptor (beta chain) was observed in a study of cytomegalovirus exposure and HLA in healthy donors. Study information: Earlier sequencing of 150 million to 200 million T cells yielded approximately 120 million unique TCR beta sequences.

PCR employed 60 Vbeta and 13 Jbeta primers. Clones were read by immunoSEQ multiplex PCR, and TCRdb kept only the in-frame ones, dropping some. The table has approximately 100,000 clones, under 80% seen once. This TCR derives from a woman between 50 and 59 years old in good health and CMV-seropositive. Source material: PBMCs.

The CDR3 loop is CASSPTEYYGYTF. DNA for the CDR3: TGTGCCAGCAGCCCGACAGAATACTATGGCTACACCTTC. The chain employs TRBV7-2 and TRBJ1-2; tentatively, D is TRBD1 (5 bases). The V gene's germline CDR1 is SGHTA and CDR2 FQGNSA. Trimming stripped 5 bases from V and 3 bases from J, with 10 bases between. CDR3 length equals 13 residues.